This entry features one T cell receptor (beta chain) sequence. As yet, its antigen is unknown. These data are taken from a study of T cell responses to AZD1222 COVID-19 vaccine. The CDR3 extends over 13 amino acids. V shed 1 base and J shed 6 bases, with 10 bases lying between them. CDR1 and CDR2 (germline): LGHDT, YNNKEL (reference sequence). Study findings and constraints: Most donors were white British and more were female, and clonal diversity was possibly underestimated.

Produced via immunoSEQ multiplex PCR; TCRdb's table is partial and in-frame only. Of about 69,000 clones in the sample, around four fifths were seen once. V is TRBV3-1 (or the pseudogene TRBV3-2) and J is TRBJ2-7; D might be TRBD1 (6 bases). Sequencing was performed on peripheral blood, taken 28 days after the second AZD1222 dose. The sequence was collected from an adult who received the AZD1222 COVID-19 vaccine. CDR3 DNA: TGTGCCAGCAGCCAAGGCAGGGGTGGCGAGCAGTACTTC. Translated, it gives CASSQGRGGEQYF.